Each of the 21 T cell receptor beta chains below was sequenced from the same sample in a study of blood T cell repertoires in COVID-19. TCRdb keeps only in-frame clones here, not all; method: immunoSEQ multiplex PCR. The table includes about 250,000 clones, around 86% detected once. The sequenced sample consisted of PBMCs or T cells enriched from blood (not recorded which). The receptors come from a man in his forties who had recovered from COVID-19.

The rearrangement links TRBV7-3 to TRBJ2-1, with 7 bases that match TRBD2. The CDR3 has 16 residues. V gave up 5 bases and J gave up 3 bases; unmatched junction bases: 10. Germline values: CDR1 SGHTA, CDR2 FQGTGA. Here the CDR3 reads CASSLGGGGIYNEQFF. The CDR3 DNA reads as TGTGCCAGCAGCCTTGGTGGCGGGGGAATCTACAATGAGCAGTTCTTC.

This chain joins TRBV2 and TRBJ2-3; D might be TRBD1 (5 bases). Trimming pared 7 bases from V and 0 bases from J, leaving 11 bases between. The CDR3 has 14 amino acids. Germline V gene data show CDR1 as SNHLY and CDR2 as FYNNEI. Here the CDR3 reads CASKDRTSTDTQYF. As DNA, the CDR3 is TGTGCCAGCAAAGACAGAACTAGCACAGATACGCAGTATTTT. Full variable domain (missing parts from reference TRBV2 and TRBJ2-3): EPEVTQTPSHQVTQMGQEVILRCVPISNHLYFYWYRQILGQKVEFLVSFYNNEISEKSEIFDDQFSVERPDGSNFTLKIRSTKLEDSAMYFCASKDRTSTDTQYFGPGTRLTVL.

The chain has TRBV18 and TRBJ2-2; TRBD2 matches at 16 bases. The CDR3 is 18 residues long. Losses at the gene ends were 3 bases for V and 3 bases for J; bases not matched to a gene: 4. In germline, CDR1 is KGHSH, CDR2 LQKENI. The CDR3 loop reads CASSPGLAGGPDTGELFF. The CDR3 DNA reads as TGTGCCAGCTCACCGGGACTAGCGGGGGGGCCAGACACCGGGGAGCTGTTTTTT.

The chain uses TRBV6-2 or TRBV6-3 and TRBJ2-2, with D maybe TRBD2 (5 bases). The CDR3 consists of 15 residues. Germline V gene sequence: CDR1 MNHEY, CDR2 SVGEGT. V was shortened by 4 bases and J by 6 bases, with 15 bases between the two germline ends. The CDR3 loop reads CASSFHSEGSGELFF. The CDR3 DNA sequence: TGTGCCAGCAGTTTTCACAGTGAGGGTTCCGGGGAGCTGTTTTTT.

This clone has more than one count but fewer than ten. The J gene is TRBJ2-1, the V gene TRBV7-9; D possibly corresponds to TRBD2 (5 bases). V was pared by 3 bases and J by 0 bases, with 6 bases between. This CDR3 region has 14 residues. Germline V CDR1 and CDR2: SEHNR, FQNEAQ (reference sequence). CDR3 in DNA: TGTGCCAGCAGCTTCGGAGGCTCCTACAATGAGCAGTTCTTC. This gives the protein CASSFGGSYNEQFF. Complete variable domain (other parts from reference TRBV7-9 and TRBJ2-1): DTGVSQNPRHKITKRGQNVTFRCDPISEHNRLYWYRQTLGQGPEFLTYFQNEAQLEKSRLLSDRFSAERPKGSFSTLEIQRTEQGDSAMYLCASSFGGSYNEQFFGPGTRLTVL.

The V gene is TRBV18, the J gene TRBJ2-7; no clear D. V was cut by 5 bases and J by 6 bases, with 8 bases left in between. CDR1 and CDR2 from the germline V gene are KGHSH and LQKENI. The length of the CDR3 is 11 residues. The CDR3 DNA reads TGTGCCAGCTCATACCGAGTCGAGCAGTACTTC. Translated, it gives CASSYRVEQYF.

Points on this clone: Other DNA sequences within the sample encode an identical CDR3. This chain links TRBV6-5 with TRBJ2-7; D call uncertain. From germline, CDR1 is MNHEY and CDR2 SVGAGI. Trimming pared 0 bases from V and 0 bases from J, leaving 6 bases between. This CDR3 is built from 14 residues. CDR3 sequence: CASSYSRDSYEQYF. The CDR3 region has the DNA TGTGCCAGCAGTTACTCTAGAGACTCCTACGAGCAGTACTTC.

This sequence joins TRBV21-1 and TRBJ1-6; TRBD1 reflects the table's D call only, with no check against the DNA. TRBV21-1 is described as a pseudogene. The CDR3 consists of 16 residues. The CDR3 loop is CASSKGSSGTSLPLHF. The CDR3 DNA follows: TGTGCCAGCAGCAAAGGTTCGTCAGGCACTTCTTTACCCCTCCACTTT.

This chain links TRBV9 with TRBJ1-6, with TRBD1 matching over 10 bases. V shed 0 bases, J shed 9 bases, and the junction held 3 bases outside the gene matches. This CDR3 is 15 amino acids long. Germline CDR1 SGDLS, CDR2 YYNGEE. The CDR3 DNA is TGTGCCAGCAGCGTAGGAGACAGGGGGCTTTCACCCCTCCACTTT. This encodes CASSVGDRGLSPLHF.

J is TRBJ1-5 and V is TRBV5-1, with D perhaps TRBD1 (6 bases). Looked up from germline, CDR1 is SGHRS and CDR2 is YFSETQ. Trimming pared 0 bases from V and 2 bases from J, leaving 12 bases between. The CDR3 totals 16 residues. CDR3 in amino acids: CASSLDSRGGNQPQHF. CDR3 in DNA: TGCGCCAGCAGCTTGGATTCCAGGGGAGGCAATCAGCCCCAGCATTTT.

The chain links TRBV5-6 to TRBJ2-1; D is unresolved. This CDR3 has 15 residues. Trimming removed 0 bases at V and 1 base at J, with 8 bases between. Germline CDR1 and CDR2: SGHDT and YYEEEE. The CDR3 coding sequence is TGTGCCAGCAGCTTGGGGAACAGATCCTACAATGAGCAGTTCTTC. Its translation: CASSLGNRSYNEQFF.

DNA of the CDR3: TGTGCCAGCATGGTGACGGGAGGCTACACCTTC. Translation: CASMVTGGYTF. This rearrangement joins TRBV2 to TRBJ1-2; D uncertain. Trimming cost V 7 bases and J 8 bases, with 11 bases left between them. Germline CDR1 reads SNHLY; CDR2 reads FYNNEI. This CDR3 region has 11 residues.

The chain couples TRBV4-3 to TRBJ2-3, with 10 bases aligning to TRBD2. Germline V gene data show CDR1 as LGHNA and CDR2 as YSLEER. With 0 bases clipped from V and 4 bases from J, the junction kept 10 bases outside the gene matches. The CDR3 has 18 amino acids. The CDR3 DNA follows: TGCGCCAGCAGCCAAGACGAGCGGGGGGGCAGATACGCAGATACGCAGTATTTT. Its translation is CASSQDERGGRYADTQYF.

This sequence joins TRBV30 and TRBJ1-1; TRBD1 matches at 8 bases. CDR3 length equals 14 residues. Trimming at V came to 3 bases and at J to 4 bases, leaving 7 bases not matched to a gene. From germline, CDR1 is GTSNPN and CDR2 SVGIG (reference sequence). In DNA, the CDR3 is TGTGCCTGGAGGGACAGGGCCGGTTCCACTGAAGCTTTCTTT. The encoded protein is CAWRDRAGSTEAFF.

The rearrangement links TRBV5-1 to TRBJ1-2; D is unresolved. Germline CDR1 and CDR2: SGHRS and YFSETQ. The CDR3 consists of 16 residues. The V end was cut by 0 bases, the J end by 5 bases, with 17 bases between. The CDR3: CASSLAAEFAGYGYTF. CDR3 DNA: TGCGCCAGCAGCTTGGCCGCGGAATTCGCCGGGTATGGCTACACCTTC.

In DNA, the CDR3 is TGCAGCGTTGGGTCAGGGGCTGGGACTGAAGCTTTCTTT. Protein sequence: CSVGSGAGTEAFF. The chain carries TRBV29-1 and TRBJ1-1; a weak D match, TRBD1 (6 bases). In germline, CDR1 is SQVTM, CDR2 ANQGSEA. With 4 bases removed from V and 5 bases from J, the gap between germline ends came to 14 bases. The CDR3 has 13 residues.

The chain's CDR3 is CASATGDYGYTF. The DNA of the CDR3 is TGTGCTAGTGCCACAGGGGACTATGGCTACACCTTC. The rearrangement joins TRBV12-5 to TRBJ1-2; 7 nucleotides align to TRBD1. J gave up 3 bases and V 7 bases, and 2 bases lay outside the gene matches. Germline V gene lookup returns CDR1 LGHNT and CDR2 FRNRAP. This CDR3 spans 12 amino acids. The variable domain in full, completed from reference TRBV12-5 and TRBJ1-2, reads DARVTQTPRHKVTEMGQEVTMRCQPILGHNTVFWYRQTMMQGLELLAYFRNRAPLDDSGMPKDRFSAEMPDATLATLKIQPSEPRDSAVYFCASATGDYGYTFGSGTRLTVV.

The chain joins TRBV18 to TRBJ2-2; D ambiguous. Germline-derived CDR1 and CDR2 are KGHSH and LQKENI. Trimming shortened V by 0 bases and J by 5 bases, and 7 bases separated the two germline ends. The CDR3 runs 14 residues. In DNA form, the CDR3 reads TGTGCCAGCTCACCACCGTCGTATACCGGGGAGCTGTTTTTT. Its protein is CASSPPSYTGELFF.

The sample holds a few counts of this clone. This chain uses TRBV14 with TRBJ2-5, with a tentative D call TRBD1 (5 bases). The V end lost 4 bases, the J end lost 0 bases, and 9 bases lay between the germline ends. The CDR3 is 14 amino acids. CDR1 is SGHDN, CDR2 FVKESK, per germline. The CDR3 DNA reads TGTGCCAGCAGCCTAGGCAGGGACCAAGAGACCCAGTACTTC. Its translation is CASSLGRDQETQYF.

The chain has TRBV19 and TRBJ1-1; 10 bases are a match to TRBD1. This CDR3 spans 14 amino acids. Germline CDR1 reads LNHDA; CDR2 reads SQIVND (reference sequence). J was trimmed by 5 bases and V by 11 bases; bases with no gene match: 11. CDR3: CAVDRDRGGTEAFF. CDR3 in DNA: TGTGCCGTCGACCGGGACAGGGGTGGGACTGAAGCTTTCTTT.

The CDR3 DNA reads as TGCAGTTCTAGCGATTCGAACACCGGGGAGCTGTTTTTT. Translating it yields CSSSDSNTGELFF. The chain uses TRBV29-1 and TRBJ2-2, with D possibly matching TRBD2 (6 bases). This CDR3 is 13 amino acids long. Germline CDR1 SQVTM, CDR2 ANQGSEA.